This TCR beta chain was profiled in a study of blood T cells in healthy people across ages. Overall study findings and caveats: Naive CD4+ cell counts and diversity both ran higher in long-lived than in aged donors. With unsorted PBMCs, a conclusive comparison of naive versus antigen-experienced cells was not possible.

For this clonotype: Antigen specificity is unknown.

Isolation per sample recovered at least 7 million PBMCs. Then a second PCR, running roughly 7 to 11 cycles, was carried out with a sample-barcoded 5' primer and a J-beta primer mix. Using its own MiXCR run on the 5' RACE reads, TCRdb lists one record per CDR3 protein. Of hundreds of thousands of distinct CDR3 sequences detected, around 31% appear once; the ten largest clones hold roughly 14%. This TCR was recovered from a woman older than 75 in good health. Sample: blood.

The CDR3 reads CASNGGNEQFF. Here the CDR3 DNA reads TGCGCCAGCAATGGGGGCAATGAGCAGTTCTTC. The rearrangement uses TRBV5-1 and TRBJ2-1; D is possibly TRBD1 or TRBD2 (5 bases each). V was cut by 6 bases and J by 6 bases, with 7 bases left in between. Per germline, CDR1 SGHRS and CDR2 YFSETQ. The CDR3 totals 11 residues.